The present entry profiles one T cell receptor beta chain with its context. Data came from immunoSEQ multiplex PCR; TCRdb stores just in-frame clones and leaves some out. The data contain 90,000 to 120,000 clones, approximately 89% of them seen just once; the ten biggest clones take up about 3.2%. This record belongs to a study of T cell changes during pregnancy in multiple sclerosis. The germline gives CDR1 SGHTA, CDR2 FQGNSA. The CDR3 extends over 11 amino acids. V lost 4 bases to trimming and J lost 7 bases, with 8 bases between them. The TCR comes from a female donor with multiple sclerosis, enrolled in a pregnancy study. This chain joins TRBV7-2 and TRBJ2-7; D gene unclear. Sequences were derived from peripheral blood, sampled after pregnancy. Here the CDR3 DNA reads TGTGCCAGCAGCTACGGTTTGGAGCAGTACTTC. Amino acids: CASSYGLEQYF.